What follows is one TCR beta chain and its context. Trimming removed 7 bases at V and 7 bases at J, with 18 bases between. This CDR3 spans 13 amino acids. Germline V gene data show CDR1 as DFQATT and CDR2 as SNEGSKA (reference sequence). UMIs were added to TCR cDNA along with a universal primer site when it was made by 5'RACE template switching. Using its own MiXCR run on the 5' RACE reads, TCRdb lists one record per CDR3 protein. This sample has about 230,000 distinct CDR3 sequences; roughly 6.2% occur once, and the top ten carry roughly 1%. The data belong to a study of T cells after yellow fever vaccination. Whole-study context: SMART-Seq v4 Ultra Low Input prepared libraries from low-cell fractions.

This clonotype originated in a young man who received the YFV17D yellow fever vaccine. The chain has TRBV20-1 and TRBJ2-3; a possible D gene is TRBD2 (5 bases). The material sequenced was CD4+ T cells sorted from PBMCs, taken on the day of the yellow fever booster vaccination. Here the CDR3 DNA reads TGCAGTGGGTGGACTTACACCTACAATACGCAGTATTTT. It codes for CSGWTYTYNTQYF.